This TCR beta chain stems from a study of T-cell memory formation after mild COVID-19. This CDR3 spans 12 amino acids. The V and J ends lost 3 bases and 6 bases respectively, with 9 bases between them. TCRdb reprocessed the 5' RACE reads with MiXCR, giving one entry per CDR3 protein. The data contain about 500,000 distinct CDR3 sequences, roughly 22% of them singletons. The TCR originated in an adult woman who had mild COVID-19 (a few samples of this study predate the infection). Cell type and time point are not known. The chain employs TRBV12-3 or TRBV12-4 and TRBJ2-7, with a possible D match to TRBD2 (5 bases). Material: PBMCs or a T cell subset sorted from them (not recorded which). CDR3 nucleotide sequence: TGTGCCAGCAGTTTGGGAGCTTCCGAGCAGTACTTC. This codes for CASSLGASEQYF.